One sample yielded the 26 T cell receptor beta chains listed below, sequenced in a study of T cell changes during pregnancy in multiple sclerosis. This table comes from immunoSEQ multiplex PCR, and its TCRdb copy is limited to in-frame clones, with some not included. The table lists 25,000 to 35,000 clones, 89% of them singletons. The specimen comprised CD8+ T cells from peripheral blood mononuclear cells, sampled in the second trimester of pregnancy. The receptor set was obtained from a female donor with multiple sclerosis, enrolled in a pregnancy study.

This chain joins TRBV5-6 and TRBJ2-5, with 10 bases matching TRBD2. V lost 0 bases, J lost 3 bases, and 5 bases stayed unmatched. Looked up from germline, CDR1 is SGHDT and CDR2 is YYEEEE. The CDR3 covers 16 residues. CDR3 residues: CASSLDILAGEETQYF. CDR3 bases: TGTGCCAGCAGCTTGGACATCCTAGCGGGGGAAGAGACCCAGTACTTC.

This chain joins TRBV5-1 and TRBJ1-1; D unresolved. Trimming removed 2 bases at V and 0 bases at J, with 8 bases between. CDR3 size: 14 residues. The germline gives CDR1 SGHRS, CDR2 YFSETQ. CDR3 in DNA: TGCGCCAGCAGCTTTCCGGGAGTGAACACTGAAGCTTTCTTT. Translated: CASSFPGVNTEAFF.

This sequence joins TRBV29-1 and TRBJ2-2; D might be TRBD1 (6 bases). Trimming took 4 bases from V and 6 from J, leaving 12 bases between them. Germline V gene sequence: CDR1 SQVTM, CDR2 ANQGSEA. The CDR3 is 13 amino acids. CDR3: CSVGGQWPGELFF. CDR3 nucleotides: TGCAGCGTTGGAGGACAGTGGCCCGGGGAGCTGTTTTTT.

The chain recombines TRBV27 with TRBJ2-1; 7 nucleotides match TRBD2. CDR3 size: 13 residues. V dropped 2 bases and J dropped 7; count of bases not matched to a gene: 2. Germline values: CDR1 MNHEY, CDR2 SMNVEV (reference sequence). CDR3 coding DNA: TGTGCCAGCAGTTTAGCGGGACTAAATGAGCAGTTCTTC. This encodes CASSLAGLNEQFF.

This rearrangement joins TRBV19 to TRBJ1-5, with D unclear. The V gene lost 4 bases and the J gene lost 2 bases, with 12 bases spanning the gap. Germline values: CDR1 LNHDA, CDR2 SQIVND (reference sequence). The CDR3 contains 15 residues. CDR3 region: CASSNIFEGNQPQHF. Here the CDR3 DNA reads TGTGCCAGTAGTAATATTTTCGAGGGCAATCAGCCCCAGCATTTT.

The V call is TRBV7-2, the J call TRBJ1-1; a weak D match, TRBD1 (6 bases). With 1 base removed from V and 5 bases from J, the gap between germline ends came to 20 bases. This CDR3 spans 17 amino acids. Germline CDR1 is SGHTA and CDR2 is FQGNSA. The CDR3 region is CASSLEKVRGRGTEAFF. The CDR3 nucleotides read TGTGCCAGCAGCTTAGAGAAGGTTAGGGGGAGAGGGACTGAAGCTTTCTTT.

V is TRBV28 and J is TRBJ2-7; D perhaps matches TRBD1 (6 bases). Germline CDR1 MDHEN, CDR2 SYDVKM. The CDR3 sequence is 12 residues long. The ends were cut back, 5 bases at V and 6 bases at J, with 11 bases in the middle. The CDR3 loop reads CASSEQGGEQYF. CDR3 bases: TGTGCCAGCAGTGAACAGGGTGGCGAGCAGTACTTC. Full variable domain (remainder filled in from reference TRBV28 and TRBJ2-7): DVKVTQSSRYLVKRTGEKVFLECVQDMDHENMFWYRQDPGLGLRLIYFSYDVKMKEKGDIPEGYSVSREKKERFSLILESASTNQTSMYLCASSEQGGEQYFGPGTRLTVT.

For the CDR3, the DNA is TGTGCCAGCAGTTTACTGCGGGAGGTACCCTACAATGAGCAGTTCTTC. It yields the protein CASSLLREVPYNEQFF. This chain links TRBV27 with TRBJ2-1; 8 nucleotides line up with TRBD2. The CDR3 spans 16 residues. CDR1 is MNHEY, CDR2 SMNVEV, per germline (reference sequence). Germline trimming cut 2 bases from V and 2 bases from J; bases unmatched to any gene: 5.

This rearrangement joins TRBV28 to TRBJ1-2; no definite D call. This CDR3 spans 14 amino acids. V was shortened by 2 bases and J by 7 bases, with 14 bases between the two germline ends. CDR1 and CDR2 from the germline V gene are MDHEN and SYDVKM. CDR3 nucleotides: TGTGCCAGCAGTTTACGAACTAGGGCGGGTGGCTACACCTTC. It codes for CASSLRTRAGGYTF.

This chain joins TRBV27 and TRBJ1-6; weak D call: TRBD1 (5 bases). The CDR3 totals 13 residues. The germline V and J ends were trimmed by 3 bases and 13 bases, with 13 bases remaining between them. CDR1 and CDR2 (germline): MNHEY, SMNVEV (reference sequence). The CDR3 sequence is CASSLAQGGPLHF. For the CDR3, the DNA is TGTGCCAGCAGTTTGGCCCAGGGAGGTCCCCTCCACTTT.

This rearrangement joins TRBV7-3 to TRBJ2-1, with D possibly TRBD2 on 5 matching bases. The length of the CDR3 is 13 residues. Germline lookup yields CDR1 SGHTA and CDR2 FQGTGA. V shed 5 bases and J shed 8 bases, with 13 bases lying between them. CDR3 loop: CASSPLAGDEQFF. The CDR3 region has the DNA TGTGCCAGCAGCCCCTTAGCCGGGGATGAGCAGTTCTTC.

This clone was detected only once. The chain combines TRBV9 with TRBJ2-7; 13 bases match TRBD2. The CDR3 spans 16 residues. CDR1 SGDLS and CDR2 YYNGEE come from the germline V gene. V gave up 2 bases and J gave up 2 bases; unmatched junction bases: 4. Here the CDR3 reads CASSVTGTSGAYEQYF. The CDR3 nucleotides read TGTGCCAGCAGCGTGACCGGGACTAGCGGGGCCTACGAGCAGTACTTC. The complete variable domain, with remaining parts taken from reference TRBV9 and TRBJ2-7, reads DSGVTQTPKHLITATGQRVTLRCSPRSGDLSVYWYQQSLDQGLQFLIQYYNGEERAKGNILERFSAQQFPDLHSELNLSSLELGDSALYFCASSVTGTSGAYEQYFGPGTRLTVT.

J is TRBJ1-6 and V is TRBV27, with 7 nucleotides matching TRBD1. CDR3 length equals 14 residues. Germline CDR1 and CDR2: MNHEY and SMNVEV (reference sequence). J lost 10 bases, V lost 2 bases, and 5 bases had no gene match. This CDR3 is CASSLRQGKSPLHF. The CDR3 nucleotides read TGTGCCAGCAGTTTACGACAGGGTAAATCACCCCTCCACTTT.

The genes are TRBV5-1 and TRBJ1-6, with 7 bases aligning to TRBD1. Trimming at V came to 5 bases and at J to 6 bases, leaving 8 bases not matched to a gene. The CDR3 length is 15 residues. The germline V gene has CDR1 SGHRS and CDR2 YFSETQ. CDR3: CASSSRTGFNSPLHF. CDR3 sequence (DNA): TGCGCCAGCAGTTCGAGGACAGGATTTAATTCACCCCTCCACTTT.

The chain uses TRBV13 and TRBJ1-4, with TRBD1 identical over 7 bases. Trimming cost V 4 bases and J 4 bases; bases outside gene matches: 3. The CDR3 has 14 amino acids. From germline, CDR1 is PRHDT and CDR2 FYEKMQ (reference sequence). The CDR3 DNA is TGTGCCAGCAGCTCCGGGACAGATAATGAAAAACTGTTTTTT. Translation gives CASSSGTDNEKLFF.

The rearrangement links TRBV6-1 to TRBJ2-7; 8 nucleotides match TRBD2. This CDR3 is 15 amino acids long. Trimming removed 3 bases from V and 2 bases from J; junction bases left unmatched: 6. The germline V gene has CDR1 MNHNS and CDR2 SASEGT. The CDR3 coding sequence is TGTGCCAGCAGTGATCCGGGACTAGTCGCCTACGAGCAGTACTTC. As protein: CASSDPGLVAYEQYF.

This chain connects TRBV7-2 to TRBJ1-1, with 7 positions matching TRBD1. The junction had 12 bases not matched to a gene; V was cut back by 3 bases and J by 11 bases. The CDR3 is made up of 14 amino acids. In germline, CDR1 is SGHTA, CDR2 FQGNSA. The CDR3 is CASSFLETGSVAFF. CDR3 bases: TGTGCCAGCAGCTTTTTAGAGACAGGGAGCGTGGCTTTCTTT.

DNA of the CDR3: TGTGCCACCAGGCAGACAGGAGAGTATGGCTACACCTTC. Translating it yields CATRQTGEYGYTF. This chain joins TRBV15 and TRBJ1-2; possible D gene TRBD1, 6 bases. CDR3 length: 13 residues. The germline V gene encodes CDR1 LNHNV and CDR2 YYDKDF (reference sequence). Deletions cut 6 bases from V and 5 bases from J, with 13 bases between.

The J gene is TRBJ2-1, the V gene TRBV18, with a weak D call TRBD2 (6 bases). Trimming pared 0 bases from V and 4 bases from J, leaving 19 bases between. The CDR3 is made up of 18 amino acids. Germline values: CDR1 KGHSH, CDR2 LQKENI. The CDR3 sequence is CASSPPGAGSRAYNEQFF. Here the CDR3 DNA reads TGTGCCAGCTCACCACCGGGTGCCGGGAGTAGAGCTTACAATGAGCAGTTCTTC.

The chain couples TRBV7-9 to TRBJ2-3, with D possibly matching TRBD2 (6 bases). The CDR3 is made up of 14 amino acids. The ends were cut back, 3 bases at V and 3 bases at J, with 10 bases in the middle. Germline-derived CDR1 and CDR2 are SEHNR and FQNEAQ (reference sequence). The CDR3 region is CASSLTSSTDTQYF. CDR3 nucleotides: TGTGCCAGCAGCTTGACTAGTAGTACAGATACGCAGTATTTT.

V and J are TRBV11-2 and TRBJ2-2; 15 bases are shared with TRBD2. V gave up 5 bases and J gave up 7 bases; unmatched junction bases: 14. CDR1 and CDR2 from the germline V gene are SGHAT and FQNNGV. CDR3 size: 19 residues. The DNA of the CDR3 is TGTGCCAGCAGCGCACTACAATGGACTAGCGGGAGGGAAGGCGGGGAGCTGTTTTTT. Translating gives CASSALQWTSGREGGELFF. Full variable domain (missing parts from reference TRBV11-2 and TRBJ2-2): EAGVAQSPRYKIIEKRQSVAFWCNPISGHATLYWYQQILGQGPKLLIQFQNNGVVDDSQLPKDRFSAERLKGVDSTLKIQPAKLEDSAVYLCASSALQWTSGREGGELFFGEGSRLTVL.

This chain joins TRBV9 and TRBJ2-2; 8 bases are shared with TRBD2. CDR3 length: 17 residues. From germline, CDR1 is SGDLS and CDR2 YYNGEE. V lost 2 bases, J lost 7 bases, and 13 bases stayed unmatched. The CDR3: CASSVPITGGRIGELFF. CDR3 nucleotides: TGTGCCAGCAGCGTCCCGATTACGGGAGGGCGGATCGGGGAGCTGTTTTTT.

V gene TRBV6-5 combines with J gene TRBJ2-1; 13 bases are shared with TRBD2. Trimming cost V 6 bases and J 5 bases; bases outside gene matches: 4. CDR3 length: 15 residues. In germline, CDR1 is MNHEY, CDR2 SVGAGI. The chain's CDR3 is CASRAGLAGDNEQFF. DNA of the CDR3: TGTGCCAGCAGGGCCGGACTAGCGGGGGACAATGAGCAGTTCTTC.

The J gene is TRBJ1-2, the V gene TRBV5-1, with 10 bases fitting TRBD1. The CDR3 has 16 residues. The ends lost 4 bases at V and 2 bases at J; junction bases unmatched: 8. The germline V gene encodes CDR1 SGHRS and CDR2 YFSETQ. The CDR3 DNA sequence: TGCGCCAGCAGCGGAGGAGGACAGGGGGTGAACTATGGCTACACCTTC. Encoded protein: CASSGGGQGVNYGYTF.

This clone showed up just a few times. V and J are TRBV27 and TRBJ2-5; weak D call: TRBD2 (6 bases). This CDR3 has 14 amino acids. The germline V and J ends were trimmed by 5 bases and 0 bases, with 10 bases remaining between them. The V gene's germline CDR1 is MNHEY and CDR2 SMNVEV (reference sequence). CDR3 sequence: CASSTKRDQETQYF. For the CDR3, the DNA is TGTGCCAGCAGTACGAAGCGGGACCAAGAGACCCAGTACTTC.

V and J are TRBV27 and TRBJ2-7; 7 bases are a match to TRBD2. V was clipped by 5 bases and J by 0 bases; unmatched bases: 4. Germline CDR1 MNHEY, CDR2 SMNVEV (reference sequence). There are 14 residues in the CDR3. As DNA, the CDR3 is TGTGCCAGCAGTCTAACTAGCGCCTCCTACGAGCAGTACTTC. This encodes CASSLTSASYEQYF.